This T cell receptor (beta chain) was identified in a study of CD8+ T cells in alopecia areata. Trimming cost V 5 bases and J 4 bases; bases outside gene matches: 10. Germline V CDR1 and CDR2: MNHEY, SMNVEV (reference sequence). The CDR3 has 18 residues. The treatment is: oral pan-JAK inhibitor, 5-10 mg twice daily. Lesional scalp punch biopsies and peripheral blood were collected from alopecia areata patients. This clone has a handful of counts. Its antigen is not known. cDNA serving as the sequencing template came from extracted, reverse transcribed RNA. Method: immunoSEQ multiplex PCR; TCRdb's copy keeps in-frame clones and lacks some. Seen here are 150,000 to 200,000 clones, under 60% observed once, and the top ten hold around 12%. Study-wide points: Lesional scalp displayed greater clonality than normal scalp, most notably in alopecia totalis/universalis. Tofacitinib significantly reduced both scalp clonality and expanded CD8+ clones among the top 100.

The source is a human donor with alopecia areata. This chain links TRBV27 with TRBJ2-5; the match to TRBD2 covers 16 bases. The sequences come from CD8+ T cells sorted from blood, collected at week 24, from a patient treated with tofacitinib. The CDR3 DNA reads as TGTGCCAGCAGTAGCCTCGGGACTAGCGGGGGGGCACTAGAGACCCAGTACTTC. It yields the protein CASSSLGTSGGALETQYF.